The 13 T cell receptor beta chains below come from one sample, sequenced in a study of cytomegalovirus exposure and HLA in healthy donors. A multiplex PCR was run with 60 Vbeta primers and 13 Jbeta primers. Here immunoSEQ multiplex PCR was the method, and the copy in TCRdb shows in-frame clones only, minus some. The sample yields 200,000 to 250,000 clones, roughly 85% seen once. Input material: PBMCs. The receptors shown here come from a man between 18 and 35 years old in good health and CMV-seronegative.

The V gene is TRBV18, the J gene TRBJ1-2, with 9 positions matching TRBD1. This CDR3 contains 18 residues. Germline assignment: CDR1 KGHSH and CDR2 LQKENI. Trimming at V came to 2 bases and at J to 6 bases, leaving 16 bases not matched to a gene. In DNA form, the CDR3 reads TGTGCCAGCTCACCATCGGCGACAGGGGGGCGCGTTGTTGATGGCTACACCTTC. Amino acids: CASSPSATGGRVVDGYTF.

CDR3 DNA: TGTGCCATCAGTGGGTGGGGCCCTGGGGAGACCCAGTACTTC. Translation gives CAISGWGPGETQYF. The J gene is TRBJ2-5, the V gene TRBV10-3, with a possible D match to TRBD1 (5 bases). CDR1 and CDR2 from the germline V gene are ENHRY and SYGVKD. CDR3 length equals 14 residues. Trimming stripped 4 bases from V and 5 bases from J, with 14 bases between.

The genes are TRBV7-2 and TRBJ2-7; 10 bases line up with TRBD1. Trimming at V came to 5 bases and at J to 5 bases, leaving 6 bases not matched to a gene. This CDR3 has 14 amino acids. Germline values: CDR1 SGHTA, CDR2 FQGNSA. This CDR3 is CASSRGTGADEQYF. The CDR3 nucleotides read TGTGCCAGCAGCCGGGGGACAGGGGCCGACGAGCAGTACTTC.

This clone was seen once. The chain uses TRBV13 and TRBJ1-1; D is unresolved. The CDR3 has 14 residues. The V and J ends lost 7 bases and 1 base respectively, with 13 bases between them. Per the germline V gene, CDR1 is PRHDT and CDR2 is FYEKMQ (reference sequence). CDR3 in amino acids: CASTQRSRNTEAFF. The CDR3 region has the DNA TGTGCCAGCACCCAGAGGTCGCGGAACACTGAAGCTTTCTTT.

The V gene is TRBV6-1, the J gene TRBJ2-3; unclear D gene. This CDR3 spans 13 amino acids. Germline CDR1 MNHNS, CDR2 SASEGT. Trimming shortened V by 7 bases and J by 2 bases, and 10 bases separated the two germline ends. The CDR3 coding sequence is TGTGCCAGCAAGCTAGAACCCACAGATACGCAGTATTTT. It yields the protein CASKLEPTDTQYF.

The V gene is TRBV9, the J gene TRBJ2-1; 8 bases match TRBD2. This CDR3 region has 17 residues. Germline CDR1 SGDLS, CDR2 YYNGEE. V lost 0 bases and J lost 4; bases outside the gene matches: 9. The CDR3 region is CASSVGGGGGPYNEQFF. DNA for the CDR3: TGTGCCAGCAGCGTAGGCGGCGGCGGGGGGCCTTACAATGAGCAGTTCTTC.

The CDR3 sequence is CASSPPGRQETQYF. The CDR3 nucleotides are TGTGCCAGCAGCCCCCCAGGCAGACAAGAGACCCAGTACTTC. This rearrangement joins TRBV6-1 to TRBJ2-5; D call uncertain. Trimming shortened V by 6 bases and J by 2 bases, and 13 bases separated the two germline ends. Germline V gives CDR1 MNHNS, CDR2 SASEGT. The length of the CDR3 is 14 residues.

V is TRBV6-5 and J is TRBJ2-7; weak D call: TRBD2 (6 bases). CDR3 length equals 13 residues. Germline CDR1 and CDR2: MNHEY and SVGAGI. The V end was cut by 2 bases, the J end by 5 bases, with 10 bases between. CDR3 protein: CASSYGGWNEQYF. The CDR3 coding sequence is TGTGCCAGCAGTTACGGGGGGTGGAACGAGCAGTACTTC.

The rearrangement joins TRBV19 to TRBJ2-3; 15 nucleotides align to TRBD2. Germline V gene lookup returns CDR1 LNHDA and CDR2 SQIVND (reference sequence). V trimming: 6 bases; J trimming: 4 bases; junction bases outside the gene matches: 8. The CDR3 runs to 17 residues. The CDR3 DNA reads TGTGCCAGTAGCATCGGGACTAGCGGGAGGTTGGCAGATACGCAGTATTTT. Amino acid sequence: CASSIGTSGRLADTQYF.

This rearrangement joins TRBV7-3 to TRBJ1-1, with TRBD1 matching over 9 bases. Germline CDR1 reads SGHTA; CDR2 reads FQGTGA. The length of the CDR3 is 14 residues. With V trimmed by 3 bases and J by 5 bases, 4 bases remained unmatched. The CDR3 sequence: CASSLTGGGTEAFF. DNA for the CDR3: TGTGCCAGCAGCTTGACAGGGGGTGGGACTGAAGCTTTCTTT.

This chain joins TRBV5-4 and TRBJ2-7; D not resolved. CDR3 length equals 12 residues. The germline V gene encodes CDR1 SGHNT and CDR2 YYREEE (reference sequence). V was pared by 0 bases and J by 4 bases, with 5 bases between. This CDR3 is CASSLDGYEQYF. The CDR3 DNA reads TGTGCCAGCAGCTTGGACGGGTACGAGCAGTACTTC.

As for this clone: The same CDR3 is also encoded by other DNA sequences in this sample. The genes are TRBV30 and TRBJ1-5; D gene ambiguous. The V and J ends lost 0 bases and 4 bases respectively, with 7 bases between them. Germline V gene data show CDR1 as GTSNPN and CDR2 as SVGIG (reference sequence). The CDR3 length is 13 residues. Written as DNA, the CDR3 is TGTGCCTGGAGTGTACAGTCTAATCAGCCCCAGCATTTT. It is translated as CAWSVQSNQPQHF.

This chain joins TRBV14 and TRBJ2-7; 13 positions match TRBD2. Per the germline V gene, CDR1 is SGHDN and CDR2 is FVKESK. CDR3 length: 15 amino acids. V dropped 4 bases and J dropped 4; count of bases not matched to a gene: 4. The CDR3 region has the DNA TGTGCCAGCAGCCTACTAGCGGGAGGGTGGTACGAGCAGTACTTC. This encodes CASSLLAGGWYEQYF. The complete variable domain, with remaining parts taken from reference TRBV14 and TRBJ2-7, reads EAGVTQFPSHSVIEKGQTVTLRCDPISGHDNLYWYRRVMGKEIKFLLHFVKESKQDESGMPNNRFLAERTGGTYSTLKVQPAELEDSGVYFCASSLLAGGWYEQYFGPGTRLTVT.